This T cell receptor (beta chain) was sequenced during a study of monozygotic twins with inflammatory bowel disease. A remark on this clonotype: Its antigen is undetermined.

General study results and limits: Among IBD patients, TCRbeta diversity (inverse Simpson) was lower than in healthy co-twins.

The germline V gene has CDR1 KGHSH and CDR2 LQKENI. This CDR3 is 14 amino acids long. Each of TCRalpha and TCRbeta cDNA went through two nested PCRs, lasting 16 and 9 cycles. TCRdb reprocessed the 5' RACE reads, with one entry per CDR3 protein and no DNA. The sample has more than 350,000 distinct CDR3 sequences. V gene TRBV18 combines with J gene TRBJ1-1; TCRdb lists TRBD1, though no DNA is available to test this call. Material for sequencing was blood. The clonotype originates from a human donor with ulcerative colitis or Crohn's disease, or a healthy co-twin of an affected twin (not recorded which). The CDR3 here is CASSRQGKNTEAFF.